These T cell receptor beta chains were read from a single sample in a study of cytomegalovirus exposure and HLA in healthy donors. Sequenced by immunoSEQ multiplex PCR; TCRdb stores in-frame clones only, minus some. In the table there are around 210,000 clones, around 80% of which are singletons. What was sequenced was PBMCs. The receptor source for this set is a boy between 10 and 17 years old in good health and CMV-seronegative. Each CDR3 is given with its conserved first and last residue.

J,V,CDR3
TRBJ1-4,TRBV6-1,CASSEWTGLNEKLFF
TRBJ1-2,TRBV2,CASSPRDRGNYGYTF
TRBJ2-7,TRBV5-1,CASSLTAGDYEQYF
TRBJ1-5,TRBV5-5,CASSFGQGDQPQHF
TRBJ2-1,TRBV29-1,CSVLSGRPYNEQFF
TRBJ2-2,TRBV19,CASSILAAHTGELFF
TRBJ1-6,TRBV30,CAWSVYGAHNSPLHF
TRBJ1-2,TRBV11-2,CASSRRQNYGYTF
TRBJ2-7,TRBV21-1,CASSKAKPGTAFPYEQYF
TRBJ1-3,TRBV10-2,CASSERGGSGNTIYF
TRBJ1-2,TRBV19,CASSKAKGDYGYTF
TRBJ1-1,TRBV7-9,CASSLAPLSTRTEAFF
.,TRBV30,CAWSILGLAGASYEQYF
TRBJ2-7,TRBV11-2,CASSLPLAGPYEQYF
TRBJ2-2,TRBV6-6,CASKPPPVNTGELFF
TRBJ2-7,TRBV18,CASSPRRQGSSYEQYF
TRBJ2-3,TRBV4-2,CASGQEESTDTQYF
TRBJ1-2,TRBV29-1,CSVEWGPQVFEGYGYTF
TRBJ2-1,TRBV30,CAWSPSTSAHNEQFF
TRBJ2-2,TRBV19,CASNRGRASGNTGELFF
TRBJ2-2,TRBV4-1,CASSQDAREFTGELFF
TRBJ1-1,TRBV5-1,CASSLLVWQGARWATEAFF
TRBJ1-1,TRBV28,CASPPPGNTEAFF
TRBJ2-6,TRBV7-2,CASSLAPSSGANVLTF
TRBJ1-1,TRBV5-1,CASRFEQGMGVNTEAFF
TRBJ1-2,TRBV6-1,CASSGRQGNFGGYTF
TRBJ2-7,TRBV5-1,CASSLNAGGDFDYEQYF
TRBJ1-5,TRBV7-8,CASSLVTGYYQPQHF
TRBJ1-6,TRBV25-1,CASSTTGYNSPLHF
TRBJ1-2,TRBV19,CASSKTDRADYGYTF
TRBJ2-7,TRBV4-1,CASSQEFRGEQYF
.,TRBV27,CASIFTGGTPYEQYF
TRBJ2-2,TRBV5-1,CASSWTGASTGELFF
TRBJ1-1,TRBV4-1,CASSQASGAFF
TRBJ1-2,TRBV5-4,CASSPALGYTF
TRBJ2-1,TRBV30,CAWSGLAGSSYNEQFF
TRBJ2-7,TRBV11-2,CASSLDRDYEQYF
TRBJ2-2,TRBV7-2,CASSFSRLLGGELFF
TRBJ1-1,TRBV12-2,CASRLGQPSLNTEAFF
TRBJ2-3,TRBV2,CASSDLPGSTDTQYF
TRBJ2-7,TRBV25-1,CASSFTGADEQYF
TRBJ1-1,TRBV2,CATRQGRRAFF
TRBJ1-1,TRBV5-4,CASSLGPDSSYMNTEAFF
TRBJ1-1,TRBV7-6,CASSPRPLTGNTEAFF
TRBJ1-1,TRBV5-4,CAFCQGRGVTEAFF
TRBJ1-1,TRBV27,CASSSPPREAFF
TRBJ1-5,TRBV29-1,CSVGQDNQPQHF
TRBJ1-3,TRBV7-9,CASSFQGTPIYF
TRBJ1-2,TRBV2,CASSEWGQKYNYGYTF
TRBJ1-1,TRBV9,CASRRTGSTEAFF
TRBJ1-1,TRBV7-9,CSSSFDGRGAFF
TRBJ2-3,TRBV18,CASSSGLGRGHADTQYF